Given below is one T cell receptor (beta chain) in context. What it binds is not known. Per germline, CDR1 SQVTM and CDR2 ANQGSEA. The V end was cut by 2 bases, the J end by 0 bases, with 6 bases between. The CDR3 is 13 amino acids. 60 Vbeta and 13 Jbeta primers were used in PCR. Libraries were prepared by immunoSEQ multiplex PCR; TCRdb keeps only in-frame clonotypes and omits some of them. The sample comprises 100,000 to 150,000 clones, roughly 80% of which are singletons, and approximately 6.5% rests with the top ten. This sample is part of a study of cytomegalovirus exposure and HLA in healthy donors. Study-level points and caveats: A link between a missense DCLRE1C variant and TCR beta V- and J-gene trimming emerged from a later analysis. Per a prior analysis, the majority of TCR beta V segments were productive roughly 87% or roughly 30% of the time.

This receptor was identified in a middle-aged woman in good health and CMV-seronegative. The rearrangement links TRBV29-1 to TRBJ2-3; D gene unclear. The sequencing input was PBMCs. In DNA form, the CDR3 reads TGCAGCGTTGAACAGACTAGCACAGATACGCAGTATTTT. Translated: CSVEQTSTDTQYF.